This is a list of T cell receptor beta chains from one sample in a study of shared clonotypes between healthy human individuals. This table comes from immunoSEQ multiplex PCR, and its TCRdb copy is limited to in-frame clones, with some not included. The profile shows millions of clones, approximately 94% of them singletons. Material for sequencing was naive CD8+ T cells from PBMCs. These receptors all stem from a man aged 18 to 30 in good health. Some clones in this sample may be carry-over from other donors' samples. The CDR3 runs from the conserved cysteine through the conserved F or W. The D gene is left open where the match is weak. Clone size is shown for a subset of rows, as once, few, many or a class of expanded clone.

>NA|TRBV29-1|TRBJ2-1|NA
CSVEDLTDDNEQFF
TGCAGCGTTGAAGATCTCACAGACGACAATGAGCAGTTCTTC
>NA|TRBV11-2|TRBJ1-1|NA
CASSLVAGMNTEAFF
TGTGCCAGCAGCTTAGTAGCGGGGATGAACACTGAAGCTTTCTTT
>TRBD2|TRBV27|TRBJ2-7|NA
CASRPGLAVYEQYF
TGTGCCAGCAGGCCGGGACTAGCGGTCTACGAGCAGTACTTC
>TRBD2|TRBV19|TRBJ2-7|once
CASSGLASPYEQYF
TGTGCCAGTAGCGGACTAGCGTCACCCTACGAGCAGTACTTC
>TRBD2|TRBV4-2|TRBJ2-7|NA
CASSQVHPRAGGPNEQYF
TGTGCCAGCAGCCAAGTCCACCCGAGGGCGGGAGGGCCCAACGAGCAGTACTTC
>TRBD2|TRBV7-6|TRBJ2-5|NA
CASSLLDGGGQETQYF
TGTGCCAGCAGCTTATTGGACGGGGGAGGGCAAGAGACCCAGTACTTC
>TRBD1|TRBV9|TRBJ2-3|NA
CASSVGDRRDTQYF
TGTGCCAGCAGCGTGGGGGACAGACGAGATACGCAGTATTTT
>NA|TRBV2|TRBJ2-1|NA
CASSEGSQTYNEQFF
TGTGCCAGCAGTGAAGGGTCCCAGACCTACAATGAGCAGTTCTTC
>TRBD1|TRBV14|TRBJ1-5|NA
CASSYTGECCNQPQHF
TGTGCCAGCAGCTATACAGGGGAGTGTTGCAATCAGCCCCAGCATTTT
>TRBD1|TRBV11-2|TRBJ1-1|NA
CASSLGQGLTEAFF
TGTGCCAGCAGCTTGGGACAGGGGTTAACTGAAGCTTTCTTT
>TRBD1|TRBV5-1|TRBJ1-1|NA
CASSFGTGGGEAFF
TGCGCCAGCAGCTTCGGGACAGGGGGCGGTGAAGCTTTCTTT